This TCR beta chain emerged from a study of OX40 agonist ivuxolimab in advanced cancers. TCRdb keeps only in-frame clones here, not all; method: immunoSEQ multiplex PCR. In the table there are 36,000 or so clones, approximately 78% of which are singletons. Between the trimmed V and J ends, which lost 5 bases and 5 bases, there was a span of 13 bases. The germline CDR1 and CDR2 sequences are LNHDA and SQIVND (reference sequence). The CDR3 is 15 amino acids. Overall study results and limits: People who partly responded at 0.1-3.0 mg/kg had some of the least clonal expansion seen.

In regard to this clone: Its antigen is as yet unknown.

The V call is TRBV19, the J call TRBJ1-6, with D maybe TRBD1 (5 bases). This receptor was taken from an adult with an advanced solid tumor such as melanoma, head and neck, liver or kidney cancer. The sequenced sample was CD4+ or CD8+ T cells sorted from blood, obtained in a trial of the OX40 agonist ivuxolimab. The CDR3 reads CASSPGDQHNSPLHF. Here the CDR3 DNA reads TGTGCCAGTAGTCCGGGGGACCAGCATAATTCACCCCTCCACTTT.